This TCR beta chain was profiled in a study of Tregs in tolerant kidney transplant recipients. The repertoire was sequenced with immunoSEQ multiplex PCR; TCRdb's copy has only in-frame clones and lacks some. This sample has 65,000 to 85,000 clones; 91% occur once, and the top ten carry 1.5% to 2%. This CDR3 has 17 amino acids. Germline CDR1 SGDLS, CDR2 YYNGEE. The junction had 10 bases not matched to a gene; V was cut back by 4 bases and J by 5 bases. Related graft donors supplied nonmyeloablative bone marrow transplants, and mixed chimerism was transient. Thawed PBMCs were FACS-sorted into unstimulated CD4+CD25+CD127- regulatory T cells, CD4+CD25- non-regulatory cells, CD4 and CD8 cells.

The clonotype originates from a human patient who received a combined kidney and bone marrow transplant. Part of the T cells may come from the graft donor. V gene TRBV9 combines with J gene TRBJ1-6; 9 nucleotides agree with TRBD1. The starting material was CD4+ T cells from blood (PBMCs), obtained 24 months after the transplant. In DNA, the CDR3 is TGTGCCAGCAGCCCAAACTTGGGACAGGGCAATAATTCACCCCTCCACTTT. Amino acid sequence: CASSPNLGQGNNSPLHF.